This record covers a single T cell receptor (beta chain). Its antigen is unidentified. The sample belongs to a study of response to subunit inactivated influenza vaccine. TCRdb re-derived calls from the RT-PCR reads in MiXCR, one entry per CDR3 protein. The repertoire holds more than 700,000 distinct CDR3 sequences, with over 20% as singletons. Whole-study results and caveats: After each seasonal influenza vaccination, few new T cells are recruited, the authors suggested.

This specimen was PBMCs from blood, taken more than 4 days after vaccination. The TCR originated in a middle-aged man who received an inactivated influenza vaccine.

The CDR3 here is CASTTVGQGAGPLHF. The CDR3 DNA follows: TGTGCCAGCACCACGGTCGGACAGGGGGCAGGTCCCCTCCACTTT. The chain has TRBV6-1 and TRBJ1-6; 11 bases are a match to TRBD1. Germline CDR1 reads MNHNS; CDR2 reads SASEGT. This CDR3 has 15 amino acids. The V segment lost 7 bases and the J segment 13 bases; nucleotides outside the gene matches: 12.